This T cell receptor beta chain was captured by sequencing in a study of identical twins. Findings of the study overall: The study found that models underestimated out-of-frame TCR alpha sharing in monozygotic twins. The degree of excess twin sharing was weaker in beta out-of-frame sequences. Abundant beta clonotypes from cord blood bore fewer insertions; memory repertoires lacked this pattern.

Concerning this clonotype: Its antigen remains unidentified.

TCRdb redid the calling of the 5' RACE reads with MiXCR, one entry per CDR3 protein. The sample contains about 530,000 distinct CDR3 sequences, approximately 20% of which appear only once. In every case, the donor was a healthy Caucasian. In addition, the sample was reused for a study of yellow fever vaccine responses in identical twins.

This clonotype was sampled from a woman aged 18-30 years in good health. Sample: CD4+ T cells sorted from blood.

For the CDR3, the DNA is TGCGCCAGCAGCTTAGGTTTAGCAGGGGGGGCCAAAAACATTCAGTACTTC. It translates to CASSLGLAGGAKNIQYF. The chain employs TRBV5-1 and TRBJ2-4, with TRBD1 as a possible D gene (7 bases). The germline V gene has CDR1 SGHRS and CDR2 YFSETQ. This CDR3 region has 17 residues. V was trimmed by 2 bases and J by 1 base, leaving 16 bases between them.